This is a list of T cell receptor beta chains from one sample in a study of blood T cell repertoires in COVID-19. Libraries were prepared by immunoSEQ multiplex PCR; TCRdb keeps only in-frame clonotypes and omits some of them. The repertoire holds about 310,000 clones, with around 87% as singletons. Sequencing input: peripheral blood. The receptors were gathered from a middle-aged woman with COVID-19, enrolled during active disease. Both conserved end residues are part of each CDR3. The size entry is marked missing in some rows and otherwise reads once, few, many or a size class.

V gene,clone size,CDR3 protein
TRBV27,NA,CASSPRRDRVKAFF
TRBV5-4,NA,CASSSDRTLAKNIQYF
TRBV25-1,NA,CASSRTGYYEQYF
TRBV3-1/TRBV3-2,NA,CASSQDMWGGFPETQYF
TRBV4-1,NA,CASSPTEGGAINTGELFF
TRBV28,NA,CASSRGNYGYTF
TRBV28,NA,CASNFFNEKLFF
TRBV4-3,NA,CASSQEVKGGAGELFF
TRBV5-6,once,CASSLNPHGQAYNEQFF
TRBV20-1,NA,CSASGLLGAGGQYF
TRBV27,once,CASSPGGSYTEAFF
TRBV7-2,few,CASSPSGGFYNEQFF
TRBV11-1,NA,CASSLSVGNTIYF
TRBV7-9,NA,CASRPGLTLLNTEAFF
TRBV27,NA,CASSSRSEQYF
TRBV28,NA,CASSLQVSLAGFNGANVLTF
TRBV28,NA,CASSSGGSVGPQHF
TRBV18,NA,CASSAGTSVWFHNEQFF
TRBV27,NA,CASRSAPANTGELFF
TRBV6-6,NA,CASSYNGGTPEQYF
TRBV5-1,NA,CASSSTGSNYGYTF
TRBV5-6,NA,CASSLEQPYEQYF
TRBV5-8,NA,CASSRTGAGYEQYF
TRBV5-8,NA,CASSLPGTMNTEAFF
TRBV10-3,NA,CATSPSSYNEQFF
TRBV4-1,NA,CASSLTDRGLGNTIYF
TRBV7-2,NA,CASSLVQSAGYTF
TRBV29-1,NA,CSVAERSNTGELFF
TRBV5-1,NA,CASSLNSGGPQETQYF
TRBV12-3/TRBV12-4,NA,CASSLSPNTEAFF
TRBV5-4,NA,CASSYDSVSYEQYF
TRBV15,NA,CATSRVDRGSYEQYF
TRBV2,NA,CASNYDTEAFF
TRBV5-1,NA,CASSPGQGATNEKLFF
TRBV18,NA,CASSSAGALYEQYF
TRBV7-3,NA,CASSLRGRNTEAFF
TRBV7-9,once,CASTQWRYNEQFF